Listed below are T cell receptor beta chains from one sample, sequenced in a study of response to subunit inactivated influenza vaccine. TCRdb analysed the RT-PCR reads with MiXCR anew, one entry per CDR3 protein. Among 540,000 or so distinct CDR3 sequences listed, over 10% were seen once. This specimen consisted of PBMCs from blood, obtained about 40 days after vaccination. All receptors come from a man between 45 and 60 years old who received an inactivated influenza vaccine. Both conserved end residues are part of each CDR3. D genes are given only for firm matches. Size tells how often a clone was seen (once, few, many) or the class of an expanded clone, and some rows leave it out.

>17|-|TRBV20-1|-|TRBJ2-3
TGCAGTGCTCTCCCTCCTGTCCTAGCGAAGGAAACAGATACGCAGTATTTT
CSALPPVLAKETDTQYF
>12|few|TRBV5-4|-|TRBJ2-7
TGTGCCAGCAGGAAGAGGGGAAGCGAGCAGTACTTC
CASRKRGSEQYF
>16|-|TRBV6-2/TRBV6-3|TRBD1|TRBJ2-2
TGTGCCAGCAGTTCTAGACAGGGGTTGTACACCGGGGAGCTGTTTTTT
CASSSRQGLYTGELFF
>13|few|TRBV20-1|-|TRBJ1-2
TGCAGTGCCCAAGGGGGGGGGTACTATGGCTACACCTTC
CSAQGGGYYGYTF
>14|-|TRBV14|-|TRBJ1-2
TGTGCCAGCAGCCAAGGCCGGCAGCCCTATGGCTACACCTTC
CASSQGRQPYGYTF
>12|few|TRBV9|TRBD2|TRBJ2-1
TGTGCCAGCAGCGAGCGGGGGAATGAGCAGTTCTTC
CASSERGNEQFF
>18|many|TRBV5-6|-|TRBJ2-1
TGTGCCAGCAGCTTGGAGGGGGGCATATCGAGCTCCTACAATGAGCAGTTCTTC
CASSLEGGISSSYNEQFF
>14|few|TRBV7-6|TRBD1|TRBJ2-5
TGTGCCAGCAGCTCAGCAGGGGGCCACAGGGACCAGTACTTC
CASSSAGGHRDQYF
>17|-|TRBV29-1|TRBD2|TRBJ2-3
TGCAGCGTAGCTAGCGGGATTTGGGGTCATCGGACAGATACGCAGTATTTT
CSVASGIWGHRTDTQYF
>16|few|TRBV15|-|TRBJ2-5
TGTGCCACCAGCAGGCGGGGAAGGGGAAGAGGAGAGACCCAGTACTTC
CATSRRGRGRGETQYF
>12|few|TRBV12-3/TRBV12-4|-|TRBJ2-1
TGTGCCAGCACCACACACTACAATGAGCAGTTCTTC
CASTTHYNEQFF
>16|many|TRBV4-3|-|TRBJ2-1
TGCGCCAGCAGCCAAGGAATCGGAAGCACCTACAATGAGCAGTTCTTC
CASSQGIGSTYNEQFF
>15|many|TRBV4-1|-|TRBJ2-3
TGCGCCAGCAGCCAAGAGGCGACTACCCCAAGGGAGCAGTATTTT
CASSQEATTPREQYF
>15|few|TRBV9|-|TRBJ2-7
TGTGCCAGCAGCGTAGGCGCGGGACAGCCCTACGAGCAGTACTTC
CASSVGAGQPYEQYF
>16|-|TRBV28|-|TRBJ2-5
TGTGCCAGCAGTTTTGGGGTTTCGCGGTCCCAAGAGACCCAGTACTTC
CASSFGVSRSQETQYF
>17|-|TRBV4-3|TRBD2|TRBJ2-1
TGCGCCAGCAGCCAAGATCCCCTAGCGGGAGTTGGGGATGAGCAGTTCTTC
CASSQDPLAGVGDEQFF
>12|-|TRBV12-3/TRBV12-4|-|TRBJ2-1
TGTGCCAGCAGTTTAAGGAACAATGAGCAGTTCTTC
CASSLRNNEQFF
>15|-|TRBV7-2|-|TRBJ2-2
TGTGCCAGCAGCTTAGAGGCAGGGCTGACCGGGGAGCTGTTTTTT
CASSLEAGLTGELFF
>13|many|TRBV4-2|-|TRBJ2-1
TGTGCCAGCAGCCAAGATCGGCAGTATGAGCAGTTCTTC
CASSQDRQYEQFF
>18|-|TRBV6-1|TRBD2|TRBJ2-1
TGTGCCAGCAGTCCCAGTTTCTCCGGGAGGGACTCCTACAATGAGCAGTTCTTC
CASSPSFSGRDSYNEQFF
>14|-|TRBV4-1|-|TRBJ2-4
TGCGCCAGCAGCCAAGGGCCTACTGGTGGTGTTCAGTACTTC
CASSQGPTGGVQYF
>15|few|TRBV12-3/TRBV12-4|TRBD1|TRBJ1-5
TGTGCCAGCAGTTTAACAGGGGAAGGCAATCAGCCCCAGCATTTT
CASSLTGEGNQPQHF
>16|many|TRBV4-3|TRBD1|TRBJ2-4
TGCGCCAGCAGCCAAGACCAAGGACAGGGAGGAAACATTCAGTACTTC
CASSQDQGQGGNIQYF
>18|few|TRBV27|-|TRBJ2-3
TGTGCCAGCAGTTTTCTAGCAGCTGGCGGGATCACGTCAGATACGCAGTATTTT
CASSFLAAGGITSDTQYF
>14|-|TRBV12-5|TRBD1|TRBJ2-1
TGTGCTAGTGGTCGAACGGGACAGAACAATGAGCAGTTCTTC
CASGRTGQNNEQFF